The 10 T cell receptor beta chains below were found in one sample sequenced in a study of T-cell memory formation after mild COVID-19. TCRdb ran MiXCR on the 5' RACE reads and lists one entry per CDR3 protein. The repertoire holds 380,000 or so distinct CDR3 sequences, with roughly 15% as singletons. Material: PBMCs or a T cell subset sorted from them (not recorded which). These receptors all stem from a man between 18 and 35 years old who had mild COVID-19 (a few samples of this study predate the infection). Cell type and time point are not known.

This clonotype was counted only a few times. The CDR3 loop is CASSQRSGEGPHEQYV. The CDR3 region has the DNA TGCGCCAGCAGCCAACGTTCCGGGGAGGGCCCCCACGAGCAGTACGTC. This chain joins TRBV4-3 and TRBJ2-7; TRBD2 matches 7 bases. Germline V CDR1 and CDR2: LGHNA, YSLEER. V gave up 2 bases and J gave up 5 bases; unmatched junction bases: 12. This CDR3 spans 16 amino acids.

This clonotype was counted between two and nine times. The genes are TRBV20-1 and TRBJ2-1; TRBD1 matches 9 bases. CDR3 size: 13 residues. Germline V CDR1 and CDR2: DFQATT, SNEGSKA (reference sequence). The J segment lost 2 bases and the V segment lost 5 bases, leaving 1 base of the junction unmatched. The CDR3 bases are TGCAGTGCTGGGACAGGGACCTACAATGAGCAGTTCTTC. As protein: CSAGTGTYNEQFF.

This chain joins TRBV12-3 or TRBV12-4 and TRBJ1-5, with D possibly being TRBD1 (6 bases). The V end was cut by 6 bases, the J end by 0 bases, with 12 bases between. The CDR3 has 15 amino acids. The CDR3 bases are TGTGCCAGCAGACCGGACAGCATTAGCAATCAGCCCCAGCATTTT. Amino acids: CASRPDSISNQPQHF.

This clonotype was detected only a few times. V is TRBV7-6 and J is TRBJ2-5; D may be TRBD2 (6 bases). This CDR3 spans 14 amino acids. Per the germline V gene, CDR1 is SGHVS and CDR2 is FNYEAQ. V lost 5 bases to trimming and J lost 5 bases, with 15 bases between them. The CDR3, as DNA: TGTGCCAGCAGCCCGGAGGGCCGCCACGAGACCCAGTACTTC. Protein sequence: CASSPEGRHETQYF.

This clonotype was counted between two and nine times. This chain connects TRBV7-9 to TRBJ2-7; TRBD2 aligns across 7 bases. V lost 5 bases, J lost 7 bases, and 17 bases stayed unmatched. CDR1 and CDR2 (germline): SEHNR, FQNEAQ (reference sequence). The CDR3 is made up of 16 amino acids. CDR3 protein: CASSQLGGMLSGEQYF. CDR3 nucleotides: TGTGCCAGCAGCCAGCTCGGGGGGATGCTTTCGGGGGAGCAGTACTTC.

This clonotype was counted ten times or more. The genes are TRBV29-1 and TRBJ2-1; 7 bases line up with TRBD1. This CDR3 contains 13 residues. Germline V CDR1 and CDR2: SQVTM, ANQGSEA. V lost 5 bases, J lost 4 bases, and 5 bases stayed unmatched. In DNA, the CDR3 is TGCAGCGTTCCCGGGACAGCTTACAATGAGCAGTTCTTC. It translates to CSVPGTAYNEQFF.

To note about this clonotype: The final CDR3 position lacks the conserved phenylalanine or tryptophan, pointing to a likely read error. V usage is TRBV6-6 and J usage is TRBJ2-5, with D possibly matching TRBD2 (5 bases). With 5 bases removed from V and 1 base from J, the gap between germline ends came to 8 bases. There are 13 residues in the CDR3. Germline V gene sequence: CDR1 MNHNY, CDR2 SVGAGI (reference sequence). This CDR3 reads CASSTGVQETQYL. The CDR3 DNA sequence: TGTGCCAGCAGTACCGGGGTCCAAGAGACCCAGTACTTA.

This clonotype was seen many times. This chain links TRBV7-2 with TRBJ2-3; D gene uncertain. With 0 bases removed from V and 1 base from J, the gap between germline ends came to 5 bases. This CDR3 region has 14 residues. Germline lookup yields CDR1 SGHTA and CDR2 FQGNSA. The CDR3 DNA reads as TGTGCCAGCAGCTTAGCCGCCCGCACAGATACGCAGTATTTT. Amino acid sequence: CASSLAARTDTQYF.

V and J are TRBV9 and TRBJ2-5, with D perhaps matching TRBD2 (5 bases). The CDR3 is 16 residues long. Germline-derived CDR1 and CDR2 are SGDLS and YYNGEE. V was shortened by 0 bases and J by 0 bases, with 12 bases between the two germline ends. CDR3: CASSVGSGGYQETQYF. In DNA form, the CDR3 reads TGTGCCAGCAGCGTAGGAAGCGGCGGGTACCAAGAGACCCAGTACTTC.

This clonotype has at least ten counts. The chain couples TRBV7-2 to TRBJ2-6; 10 bases match TRBD2. V trimming: 4 bases; J trimming: 2 bases; junction bases outside the gene matches: 2. CDR1 SGHTA and CDR2 FQGNSA come from the germline V gene. CDR3 length: 16 residues. This CDR3 is CASSWSGGAGANVLTF. The CDR3 region has the DNA TGTGCCAGCAGCTGGAGCGGGGGGGCTGGGGCCAACGTCCTGACTTTC.